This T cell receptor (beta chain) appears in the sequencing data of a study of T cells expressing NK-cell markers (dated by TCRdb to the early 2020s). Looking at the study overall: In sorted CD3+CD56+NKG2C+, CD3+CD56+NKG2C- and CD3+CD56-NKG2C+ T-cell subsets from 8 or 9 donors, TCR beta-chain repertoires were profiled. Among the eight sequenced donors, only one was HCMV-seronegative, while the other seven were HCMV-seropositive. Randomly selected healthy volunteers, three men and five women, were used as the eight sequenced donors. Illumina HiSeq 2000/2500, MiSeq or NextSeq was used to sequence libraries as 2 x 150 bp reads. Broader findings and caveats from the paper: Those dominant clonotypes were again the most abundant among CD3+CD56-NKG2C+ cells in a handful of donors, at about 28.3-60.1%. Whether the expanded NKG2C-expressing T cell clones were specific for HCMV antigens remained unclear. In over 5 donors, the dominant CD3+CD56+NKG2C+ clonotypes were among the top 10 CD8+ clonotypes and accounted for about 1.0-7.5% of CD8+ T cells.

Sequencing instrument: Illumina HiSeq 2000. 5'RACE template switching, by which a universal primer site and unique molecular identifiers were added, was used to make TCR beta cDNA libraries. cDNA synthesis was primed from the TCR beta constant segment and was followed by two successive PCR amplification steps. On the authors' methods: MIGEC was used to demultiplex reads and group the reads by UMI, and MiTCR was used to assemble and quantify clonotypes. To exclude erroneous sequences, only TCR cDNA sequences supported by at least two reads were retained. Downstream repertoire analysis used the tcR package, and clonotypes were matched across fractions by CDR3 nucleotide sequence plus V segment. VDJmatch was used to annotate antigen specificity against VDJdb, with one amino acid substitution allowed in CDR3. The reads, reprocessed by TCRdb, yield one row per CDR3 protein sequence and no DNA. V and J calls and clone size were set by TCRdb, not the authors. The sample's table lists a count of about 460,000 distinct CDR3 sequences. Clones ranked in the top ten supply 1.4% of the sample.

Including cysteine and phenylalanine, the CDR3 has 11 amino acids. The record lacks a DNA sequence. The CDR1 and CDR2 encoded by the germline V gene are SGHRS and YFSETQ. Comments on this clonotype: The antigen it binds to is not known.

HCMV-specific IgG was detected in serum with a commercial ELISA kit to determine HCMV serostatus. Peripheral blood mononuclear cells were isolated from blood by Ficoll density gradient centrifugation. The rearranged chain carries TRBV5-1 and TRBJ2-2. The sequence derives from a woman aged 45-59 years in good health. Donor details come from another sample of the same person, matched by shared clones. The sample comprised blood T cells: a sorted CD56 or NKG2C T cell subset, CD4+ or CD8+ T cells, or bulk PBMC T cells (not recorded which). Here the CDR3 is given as CASSFEGELFF.